The 30 T cell receptor beta chains reported below all come from one sample, sequenced in a study of CD4 T cells in relation to SARS-CoV-2 and coronaviruses. The unexposed donors gave CD4+ T cells in about 2010-2019, prior to COVID-19. The data were produced by immunoSEQ multiplex PCR, yet TCRdb's version contains in-frame clones alone and is incomplete. The repertoire holds around 56,000 clones, more than 80% seen once, with about 1.5% in the top ten. Sequenced sample: memory CD4+ T cells from PBMCs. These receptors all stem from a human donor in good health.

The rearrangement uses TRBV19 and TRBJ2-2; D is unclear. In germline, CDR1 is LNHDA, CDR2 SQIVND (reference sequence). The CDR3 totals 13 residues. Deletions cut 7 bases from V and 0 bases from J, with 6 bases between. The CDR3 sequence: CASTNPNTGELFF. The CDR3 region has the DNA TGTGCCAGTACTAACCCGAACACCGGGGAGCTGTTTTTT.

DNA of the CDR3: TGTGCCAGTAGCACCCCGGGAGCAGGGGGCACCGGGGAGCTGTTTTTT. Residues: CASSTPGAGGTGELFF. V and J are TRBV19 and TRBJ2-2; TRBD1 is a possible D gene (7 bases). Between the trimmed V and J ends, which lost 6 bases and 4 bases, there was a span of 18 bases. The germline CDR1 and CDR2 sequences are LNHDA and SQIVND (reference sequence). CDR3 size: 16 residues. Full variable domain (rest looked up from reference TRBV19 and TRBJ2-2): DGGITQSPKYLFRKEGQNVTLSCEQNLNHDAMYWYRQDPGQGLRLIYYSQIVNDFQKGDIAEGYSVSREKKESFPLTVTSAQKNPTAFYLCASSTPGAGGTGELFFGEGSRLTVL.

V and J are TRBV18 and TRBJ1-2; 9 bases map to TRBD1. CDR1 is KGHSH and CDR2 is LQKENI in the germline V gene. CDR3 length: 16 residues. V trimming: 0 bases; J trimming: 3 bases; junction bases outside the gene matches: 5. CDR3 sequence (DNA): TGTGCCAGCTCACCACCAGACAGGGGGGCGGACTATGGCTACACCTTC. Protein: CASSPPDRGADYGYTF.

This clone appeared a few times. The rearrangement uses TRBV28 and TRBJ2-3, with 7 bases lining up with TRBD1. This CDR3 spans 16 amino acids. The germline CDR1 and CDR2 sequences are MDHEN and SYDVKM. V lost 4 bases to trimming and J lost 1 base; unmatched junction nucleotides: 8. For the CDR3, the DNA is TGTGCCAGCAGTTCTACAGGGGCATGGGGCACAGATACGCAGTATTTT. Translation gives CASSSTGAWGTDTQYF.

This clone was observed a handful of times. The chain links TRBV28 to TRBJ2-7, with a weak D call TRBD2 (6 bases). The CDR3 loop spans 11 amino acids. V was shortened by 7 bases and J by 8 bases, with 12 bases between the two germline ends. Germline loops: CDR1 MDHEN, CDR2 SYDVKM. This CDR3 is CASKARGKQYF. The CDR3 nucleotides are TGTGCCAGCAAGGCGCGGGGAAAGCAGTACTTC.

J is TRBJ2-6 and V is TRBV10-3; D perhaps matches TRBD1 (5 bases). Trimming removed 3 bases at V and 0 bases at J, with 12 bases between. Looked up from germline, CDR1 is ENHRY and CDR2 is SYGVKD. The CDR3 consists of 17 residues. The CDR3 loop is CAISDSGIPSGANVLTF. The CDR3 coding sequence is TGTGCCATCAGTGATTCAGGGATCCCCTCTGGGGCCAACGTCCTGACTTTC.

This rearrangement joins TRBV7-2 to TRBJ2-7, with 12 bases matching TRBD2. This CDR3 is 15 amino acids long. Per the germline V gene, CDR1 is SGHTA and CDR2 is FQGNSA. Trimming took 5 bases from V and 4 from J; bases not matched to a gene: 6. The DNA for the CDR3 is TGTGCCAGCAGCCACCGACTAGCGGGAGCATACGAGCAGTACTTC. Translation gives CASSHRLAGAYEQYF.

CDR3 protein: CASSPQSEYNEQFF. The CDR3 DNA follows: TGCGCCAGCAGCCCCCAGTCCGAATACAATGAGCAGTTCTTC. The V gene is TRBV5-1, the J gene TRBJ2-1; D unclear. Germline CDR1 SGHRS, CDR2 YFSETQ. CDR3 length: 14 amino acids. The V end lost 4 bases, the J end lost 4 bases, and 12 bases lay between the germline ends.

The chain is built from TRBV28 and TRBJ1-2, with D perhaps TRBD1 (5 bases). The germline V and J ends were trimmed by 10 bases and 7 bases, with 19 bases remaining between them. The CDR3 length is 13 residues. The germline CDR1 and CDR2 sequences are MDHEN and SYDVKM. As DNA, the CDR3 is TGTGCCACCGTAGGGACGGCCGTTTCTGGCTACACCTTC. This gives the protein CATVGTAVSGYTF.

This chain links TRBV7-2 with TRBJ2-5; 11 nucleotides agree with TRBD2. This CDR3 is built from 16 residues. Trimming removed 4 bases from V and 4 bases from J; junction bases left unmatched: 8. Germline V gives CDR1 SGHTA, CDR2 FQGNSA. CDR3 sequence: CASSSQIGLAGETQYF. The CDR3 DNA is TGTGCCAGCAGCTCCCAAATCGGACTAGCGGGAGAGACCCAGTACTTC.

The V call is TRBV28, the J call TRBJ2-7, with D perhaps assigned TRBD1 or TRBD2 (5 bases each). CDR3 length equals 14 residues. Trimming pared 6 bases from V and 0 bases from J, leaving 12 bases between. Germline CDR1 MDHEN, CDR2 SYDVKM. The CDR3 bases are TGTGCCAGCAGCCGTCCAGGGAGCTCCTACGAGCAGTACTTC. It encodes CASSRPGSSYEQYF.

V usage is TRBV28 and J usage is TRBJ1-2; D uncertain. The germline V gene has CDR1 MDHEN and CDR2 SYDVKM. V lost 2 bases and J 6 bases, leaving 10 bases between the germline ends. CDR3 length: 13 residues. The CDR3 spells CASSLGLADGYTF. The CDR3 region has the DNA TGTGCCAGCAGTTTAGGCCTTGCGGATGGCTACACCTTC.

V usage is TRBV25-1 and J usage is TRBJ1-4; D uncertain. This CDR3 has 13 residues. Germline CDR1 and CDR2: MGHDK and SYGVNS. The V and J ends lost 3 bases and 8 bases respectively, with 10 bases between them. The CDR3 loop is CASSDQVREKLFF. CDR3 coding DNA: TGTGCCAGCAGTGACCAGGTACGGGAAAAACTGTTTTTT. The whole variable domain, remainder taken from reference TRBV25-1 and TRBJ1-4, is EADIYQTPRYLVIGTGKKITLECSQTMGHDKMYWYQQDPGMELHLIHYSYGVNSTEKGDLSSESTVSRIRTEHFPLTLESARPSHTSQYLCASSDQVREKLFFGSGTQLSVL.

The chain couples TRBV24-1 to TRBJ2-3; D not certain. V lost 2 bases and J lost 6, with 11 bases in between. Germline V gene data show CDR1 as KGHDR and CDR2 as SFDVKD. This CDR3 has 14 residues. CDR3 DNA: TGTGCCACCAGTGATTCAGGAGCCCAGGATACGCAGTATTTT. Residues: CATSDSGAQDTQYF.

This sequence joins TRBV5-6 and TRBJ1-5; 7 bases align to TRBD1. From germline, CDR1 is SGHDT and CDR2 YYEEEE. With V trimmed by 4 bases and J by 2 bases, 6 bases remained unmatched. CDR3 length equals 15 residues. The CDR3 DNA reads TGTGCCAGCAGCACACAGGGGATCCGCAATCAGCCCCAGCATTTT. Protein product: CASSTQGIRNQPQHF.

The chain is built from TRBV28 and TRBJ2-2; no clear D. This CDR3 has 14 residues. Trimming left V 5 bases short and J 7 bases short, with 14 bases between. Germline CDR1 reads MDHEN; CDR2 reads SYDVKM. Here the CDR3 reads CASSRRQTYGELFF. The CDR3 region has the DNA TGTGCCAGCAGTAGGCGGCAAACCTACGGGGAGCTGTTTTTT.

The V call is TRBV7-2, the J call TRBJ1-3; D remains ambiguous. The CDR3 loop spans 18 amino acids. CDR1 and CDR2 (germline): SGHTA, FQGNSA. Trimming took 4 bases from V and 1 from J, leaving 20 bases between them. CDR3 nucleotide sequence: TGTGCCAGCAGCTCCCCCCTGGGGAGGGTGGGTTCTGGAAACACCATATATTTT. Amino acids: CASSSPLGRVGSGNTIYF. Full variable domain (remainder filled in from reference TRBV7-2 and TRBJ1-3): GAGVSQSPSNKVTEKGKDVELRCDPISGHTALYWYRQSLGQGLEFLIYFQGNSAPDKSGLPSDRFSAERTGGSVSTLTIQRTQQEDSAVYLCASSSPLGRVGSGNTIYFGEGSWLTVV.

The chain's CDR3 is CASSVRGPGANVLTF. The DNA of the CDR3 is TGTGCCAGCAGCGTGAGGGGGCCTGGGGCCAACGTCCTGACTTTC. This chain uses TRBV5-4 with TRBJ2-6; 7 bases match TRBD1. Germline CDR1 is SGHNT and CDR2 is YYREEE (reference sequence). Trimming at V came to 4 bases and at J to 2 bases, leaving 3 bases not matched to a gene. The CDR3 spans 15 residues.

V gene TRBV28 combines with J gene TRBJ2-7; a possible D gene is TRBD2 (7 bases). The CDR3 extends over 14 amino acids. Germline values: CDR1 MDHEN, CDR2 SYDVKM. V was shortened by 8 bases and J by 3 bases, with 17 bases between the two germline ends. CDR3 protein: CASDSAGAVYEQYF. CDR3 DNA sequence: TGTGCCAGCGATTCGGCGGGGGCTGTCTACGAGCAGTACTTC.

DNA of the CDR3: TGTGCCAGCAGCTTAGAGAGGGACAGGGGTCGTTATGGCTACACCTTC. Residues: CASSLERDRGRYGYTF. V usage is TRBV11-2 and J usage is TRBJ1-2; 10 bases line up with TRBD1. In germline, CDR1 is SGHAT, CDR2 FQNNGV. The junction had 6 bases not matched to a gene; V was cut back by 0 bases and J by 5 bases. The CDR3 covers 16 residues.

The chain is built from TRBV14 and TRBJ2-1; D is undetermined. V lost 4 bases to trimming and J lost 6 bases, with 10 bases between them. CDR1 and CDR2 (germline): SGHDN, FVKESK. The CDR3 length is 13 residues. The CDR3 bases are TGTGCCAGCAGCCGGTCAGGTATCAATGAGCAGTTCTTC. Translation: CASSRSGINEQFF.

The genes are TRBV7-2 and TRBJ2-7, with D perhaps TRBD1 (6 bases). The germline V gene encodes CDR1 SGHTA and CDR2 FQGNSA. The V end was cut by 6 bases, the J end by 2 bases, with 17 bases between. This CDR3 region has 15 residues. This chain's CDR3 is CASRPTRDTPYEQYF. CDR3 nucleotide sequence: TGTGCCAGCAGACCAACCCGGGACACCCCCTACGAGCAGTACTTC.

CDR3 sequence: CASTQRGQGAISYNSPLHF. The CDR3 region has the DNA TGTGCCAGCACCCAAAGGGGACAGGGGGCTATTTCCTATAATTCACCCCTCCACTTT. V gene TRBV27 combines with J gene TRBJ1-6, with 12 positions matching TRBD1. The CDR3 has 19 residues. Germline V gene data show CDR1 as MNHEY and CDR2 as SMNVEV (reference sequence). With V trimmed by 7 bases and J by 1 base, 11 bases remained unmatched.

The V gene is TRBV12-3 or TRBV12-4, the J gene TRBJ1-2, with 7 bases aligning to TRBD1. The CDR3 extends over 12 amino acids. V gave up 6 bases and J gave up 6 bases; unmatched junction bases: 4. Here the CDR3 reads CASSLTGNGYTF. CDR3 sequence (DNA): TGTGCCAGCAGCTTGACAGGGAATGGCTACACCTTC.

The sample holds a few counts of this clone. The rearrangement joins TRBV28 to TRBJ2-7, with D uncertain. The CDR3 has 11 residues. Per the germline V gene, CDR1 is MDHEN and CDR2 is SYDVKM. The ends were cut back, 2 bases at V and 8 bases at J, with 7 bases in the middle. CDR3 sequence reads: CASSLGPQQYF. The CDR3 nucleotides read TGTGCCAGCAGTTTAGGGCCCCAGCAGTACTTC.

The chain couples TRBV10-3 to TRBJ2-7; the D gene is possibly TRBD1 (5 bases). The CDR3 contains 18 residues. Germline values: CDR1 ENHRY, CDR2 SYGVKD. V was cut by 4 bases and J by 1 base, with 23 bases left in between. The DNA for the CDR3 is TGTGCCATCAGTGCCCCGCCAGGGCTCGGGCCCCCTTCCTACGAGCAGTACTTC. Its protein product is CAISAPPGLGPPSYEQYF.

In nucleotides, the CDR3 is TGTGCCAGCAGTGATGGACAGGCCCCAAGAAATGAGCAGTTCTTC. Its translation: CASSDGQAPRNEQFF. The chain combines TRBV2 with TRBJ2-1, with TRBD1 identical over 7 bases. CDR3 length: 15 residues. V lost 3 bases to trimming and J lost 7 bases; unmatched junction nucleotides: 9. The germline V gene has CDR1 SNHLY and CDR2 FYNNEI.

V is TRBV6-1 and J is TRBJ1-5; D not certain. The germline V gene has CDR1 MNHNS and CDR2 SASEGT. Between the trimmed V and J ends, which lost 3 bases and 7 bases, there was a span of 10 bases. This CDR3 is 13 amino acids long. This CDR3 reads CASSDQFGQPQHF. DNA for the CDR3: TGTGCCAGCAGTGACCAGTTTGGACAGCCCCAGCATTTT.

The chain has TRBV28 and TRBJ2-7; TRBD1 agrees at 8 bases. Unmatched junction bases numbered 19, after V lost 4 bases and J lost 5 bases. The V gene's germline CDR1 is MDHEN and CDR2 SYDVKM. This CDR3 spans 18 amino acids. In DNA form, the CDR3 reads TGTGCCAGCAGTTCTGCAACTCCCCTAAGACAGGGGTCCGACGAGCAGTACTTC. As protein: CASSSATPLRQGSDEQYF.

This chain connects TRBV12-3 or TRBV12-4 to TRBJ2-1; maybe TRBD2 (6 bases). The CDR3 is 13 amino acids. Trimming stripped 11 bases from V and 1 base from J, with 12 bases between. CDR3 protein: CALGAGSYNEQFF. The CDR3 DNA reads TGTGCCCTTGGGGCGGGATCCTACAATGAGCAGTTCTTC.